This T cell receptor beta chain was sequenced during a study of identifying expanded T cells in peripheral blood. Study outcomes and limitations: Two-week clone count variance significantly increased as total template count grew. Approximately 1.2 clones differed between technical replicates, versus approximately 16 and 20 over time.

Collection occurred without any documented infections or immune events in donors. Of note for this clone: Antigen specificity is unknown.

Sequencing used immunoSEQ multiplex PCR; TCRdb keeps in-frame clones, though not all of them. The sample has 70,000 or so clones; roughly 90% are singletons. The CDR3 runs 14 residues. V trimming: 7 bases; J trimming: 8 bases; junction bases outside the gene matches: 10. The germline V gene has CDR1 MDHEN and CDR2 SYDVKM. The TCR comes from a person between 18 and 70 years old in good health. The chain carries TRBV28 and TRBJ2-1; 8 nucleotides agree with TRBD2. Source material: blood. The CDR3 protein is CASTPPGGIHEQFF. DNA for the CDR3: TGTGCCAGCACCCCACCGGGGGGGATCCATGAGCAGTTCTTC. Variable domain in full (rest from reference TRBV28 and TRBJ2-1): DVKVTQSSRYLVKRTGEKVFLECVQDMDHENMFWYRQDPGLGLRLIYFSYDVKMKEKGDIPEGYSVSREKKERFSLILESASTNQTSMYLCASTPPGGIHEQFFGPGTRLTVL.